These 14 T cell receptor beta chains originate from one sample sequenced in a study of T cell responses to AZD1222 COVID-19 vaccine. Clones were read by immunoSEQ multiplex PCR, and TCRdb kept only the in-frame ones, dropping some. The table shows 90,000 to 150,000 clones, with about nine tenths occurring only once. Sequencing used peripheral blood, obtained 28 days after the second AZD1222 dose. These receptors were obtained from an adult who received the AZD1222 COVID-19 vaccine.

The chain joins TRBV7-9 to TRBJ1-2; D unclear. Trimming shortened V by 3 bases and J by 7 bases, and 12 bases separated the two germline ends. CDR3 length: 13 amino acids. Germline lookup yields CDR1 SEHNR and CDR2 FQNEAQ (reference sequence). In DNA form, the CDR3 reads TGTGCCAGCAGCTTCGACGTCTTCAGTGGCTACACCTTC. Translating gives CASSFDVFSGYTF.

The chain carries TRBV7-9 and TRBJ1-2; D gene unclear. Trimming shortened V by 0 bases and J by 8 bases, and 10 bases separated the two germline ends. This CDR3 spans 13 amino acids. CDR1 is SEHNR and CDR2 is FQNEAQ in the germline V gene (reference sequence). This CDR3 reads CASSLASHPGYTF. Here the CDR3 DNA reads TGTGCCAGCAGCTTAGCATCACACCCCGGCTACACCTTC.

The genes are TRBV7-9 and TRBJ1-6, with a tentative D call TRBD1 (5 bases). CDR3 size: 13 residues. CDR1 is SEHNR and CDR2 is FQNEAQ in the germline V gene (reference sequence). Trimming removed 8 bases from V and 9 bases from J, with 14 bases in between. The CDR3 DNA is TGTGCCAGCCGCCGGGACGGGTCTTCACCCCTCCACTTT. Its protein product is CASRRDGSSPLHF.

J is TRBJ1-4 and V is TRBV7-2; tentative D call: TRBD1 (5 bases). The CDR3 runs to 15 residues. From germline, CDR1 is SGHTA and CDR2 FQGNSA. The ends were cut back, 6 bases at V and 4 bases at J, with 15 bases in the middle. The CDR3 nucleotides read TGTGCCAGCAGGGCCGGGGGGGGTAGTAATGAAAAACTGTTTTTT. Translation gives CASRAGGGSNEKLFF.

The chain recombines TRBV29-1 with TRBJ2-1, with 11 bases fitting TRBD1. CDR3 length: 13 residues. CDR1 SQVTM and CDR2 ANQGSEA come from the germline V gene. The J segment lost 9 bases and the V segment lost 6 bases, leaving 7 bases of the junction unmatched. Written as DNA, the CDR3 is TGCAGCGTCCGGACAGGGGGCGGGGGTGAGCAGTTCTTC. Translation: CSVRTGGGGEQFF.

The CDR3 protein is CASSQVGTGKEKLFF. As DNA, the CDR3 is TGCGCCAGCAGCCAAGTTGGGACAGGGAAGGAAAAACTGTTTTTT. This chain connects TRBV4-3 to TRBJ1-4, with 9 positions matching TRBD1. With V trimmed by 1 base and J by 8 bases, 5 bases remained unmatched. CDR3 length equals 15 residues. Looked up from germline, CDR1 is LGHNA and CDR2 is YSLEER.

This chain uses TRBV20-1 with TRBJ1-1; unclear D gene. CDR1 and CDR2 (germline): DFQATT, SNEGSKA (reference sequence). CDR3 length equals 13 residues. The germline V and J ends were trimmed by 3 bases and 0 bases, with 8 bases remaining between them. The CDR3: CSASDTLNTEAFF. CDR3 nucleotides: TGCAGTGCTAGTGACACTTTGAACACTGAAGCTTTCTTT.

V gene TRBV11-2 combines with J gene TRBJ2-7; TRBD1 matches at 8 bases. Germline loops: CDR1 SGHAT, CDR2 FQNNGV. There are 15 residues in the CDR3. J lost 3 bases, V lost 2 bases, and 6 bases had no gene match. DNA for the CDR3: TGTGCCAGCAGCTTATTTCCGGGACAGGTCTACGAGCAGTACTTC. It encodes CASSLFPGQVYEQYF.

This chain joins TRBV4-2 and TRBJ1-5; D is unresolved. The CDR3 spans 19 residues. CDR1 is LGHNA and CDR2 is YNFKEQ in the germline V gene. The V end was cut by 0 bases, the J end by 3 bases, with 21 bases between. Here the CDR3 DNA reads TGTGCCAGCAGCCAAGACCCCTCAGAGGCAGGCTTGATCAATCAGCCCCAGCATTTT. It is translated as CASSQDPSEAGLINQPQHF.

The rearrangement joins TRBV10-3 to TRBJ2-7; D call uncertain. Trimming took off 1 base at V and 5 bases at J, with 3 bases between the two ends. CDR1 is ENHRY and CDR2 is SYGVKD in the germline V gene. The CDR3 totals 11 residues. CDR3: CAISEYDEQYF. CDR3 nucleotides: TGTGCCATCAGTGAGTACGACGAGCAGTACTTC.

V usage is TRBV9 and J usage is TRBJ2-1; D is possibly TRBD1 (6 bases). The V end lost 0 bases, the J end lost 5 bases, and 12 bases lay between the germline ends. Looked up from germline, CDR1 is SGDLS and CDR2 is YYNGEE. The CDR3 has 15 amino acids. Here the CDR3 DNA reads TGTGCCAGCAGCGTAGTTGGGACACGAGACAATGAGCAGTTCTTC. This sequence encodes CASSVVGTRDNEQFF.

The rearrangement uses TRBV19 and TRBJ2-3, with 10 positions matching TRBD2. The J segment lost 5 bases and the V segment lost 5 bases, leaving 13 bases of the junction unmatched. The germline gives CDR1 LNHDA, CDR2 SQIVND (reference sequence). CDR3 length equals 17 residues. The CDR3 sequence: CASSRGSGGAVGDTQYF. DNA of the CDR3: TGTGCCAGTAGTCGAGGGAGCGGGGGGGCCGTTGGAGATACGCAGTATTTT. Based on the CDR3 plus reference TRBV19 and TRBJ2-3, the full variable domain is DGGITQSPKYLFRKEGQNVTLSCEQNLNHDAMYWYRQDPGQGLRLIYYSQIVNDFQKGDIAEGYSVSREKKESFPLTVTSAQKNPTAFYLCASSRGSGGAVGDTQYFGPGTRLTVL.

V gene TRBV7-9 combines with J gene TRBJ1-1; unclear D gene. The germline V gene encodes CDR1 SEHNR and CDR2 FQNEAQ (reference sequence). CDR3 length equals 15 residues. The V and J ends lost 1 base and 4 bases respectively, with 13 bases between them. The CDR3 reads CASSLERGRPTEAFF. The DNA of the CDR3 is TGTGCCAGCAGCTTAGAAAGAGGCCGGCCCACTGAAGCTTTCTTT.

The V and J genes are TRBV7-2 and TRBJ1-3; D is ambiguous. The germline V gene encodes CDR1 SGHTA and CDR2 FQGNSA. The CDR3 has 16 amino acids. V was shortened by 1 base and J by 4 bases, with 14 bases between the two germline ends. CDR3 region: CASSLDLGNSGNTIYF. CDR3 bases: TGTGCCAGCAGCTTAGATTTGGGCAATTCAGGAAACACCATATATTTT.